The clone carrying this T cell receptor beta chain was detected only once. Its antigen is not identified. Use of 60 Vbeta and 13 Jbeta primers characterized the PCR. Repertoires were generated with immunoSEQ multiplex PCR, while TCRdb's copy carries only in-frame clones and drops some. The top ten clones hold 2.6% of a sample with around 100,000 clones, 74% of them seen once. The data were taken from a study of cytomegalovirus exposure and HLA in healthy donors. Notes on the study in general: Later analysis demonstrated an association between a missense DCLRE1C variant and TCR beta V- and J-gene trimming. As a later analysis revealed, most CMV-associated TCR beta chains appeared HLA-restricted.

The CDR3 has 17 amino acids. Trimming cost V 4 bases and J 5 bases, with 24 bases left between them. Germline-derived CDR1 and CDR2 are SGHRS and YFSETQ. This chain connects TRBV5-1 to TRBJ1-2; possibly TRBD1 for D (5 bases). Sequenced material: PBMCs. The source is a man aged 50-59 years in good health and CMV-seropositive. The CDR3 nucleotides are TGCGCCAGCAGCCCCTCGTCCCCGTCAGGGTATTATTATGGCTACACCTTC. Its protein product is CASSPSSPSGYYYGYTF.